Listed here are 19 T cell receptor beta chains from one sample, sequenced in a study of control samples from healthy donors and cancer patients. The protocol was immunoSEQ multiplex PCR, while the TCRdb copy is restricted to in-frame clones and leaves out a portion. This table holds tens of thousands of clones, approximately 91% found once. The source material was PBMCs. The receptors originated from a man in his fifties or sixties with head and neck cancer.

The rearrangement joins TRBV19 to TRBJ2-2; weak D call: TRBD1 (6 bases). Germline V lookup: CDR1 LNHDA, CDR2 SQIVND (reference sequence). V shed 5 bases and J shed 7 bases, with 14 bases lying between them. The CDR3 runs 14 residues. The CDR3 loop reads CASSRAGVIGELFF. CDR3 sequence (DNA): TGTGCCAGTAGTCGGGCAGGGGTTATCGGGGAGCTGTTTTTT.

This chain connects TRBV28 to TRBJ1-1; 11 bases match TRBD1. Germline V gene data show CDR1 as MDHEN and CDR2 as SYDVKM. This CDR3 has 19 residues. The J segment lost 5 bases and the V segment lost 6 bases, leaving 20 bases of the junction unmatched. CDR3 residues: CASSPLWTGGFEVGTEAFF. The CDR3 DNA reads as TGTGCCAGCAGCCCCCTTTGGACAGGGGGCTTTGAGGTGGGGACTGAAGCTTTCTTT.

V gene TRBV6-2 or TRBV6-3 combines with J gene TRBJ1-1; weak D call: TRBD1 (5 bases). Trimming shortened V by 5 bases and J by 5 bases, and 15 bases separated the two germline ends. This CDR3 region has 14 residues. Per germline, CDR1 MNHEY and CDR2 SVGEGT. The CDR3: CASSRGRDRTEAFF. The CDR3 DNA reads as TGTGCCAGCAGTCGGGGCAGGGACCGTACTGAAGCTTTCTTT.

The rearrangement uses TRBV4-2 and TRBJ1-1, with D possibly being TRBD1 (5 bases). The germline gives CDR1 LGHNA, CDR2 YNFKEQ. The CDR3 is made up of 16 amino acids. Trimming cost V 0 bases and J 7 bases, with 18 bases left between them. The CDR3 nucleotides are TGTGCCAGCAGCCAAGAGATTCGGGCAGGGACGGTTGAAGCTTTCTTT. Amino acid sequence: CASSQEIRAGTVEAFF.

The gene calls are TRBV5-1 and TRBJ2-3, with 8 bases identical to TRBD1. Per the germline V gene, CDR1 is SGHRS and CDR2 is YFSETQ. CDR3 length equals 15 residues. After removal of 4 bases from V and 2 bases from J, the junction contained 6 bases not matched to a gene. The CDR3 region is CASSQTGDSTDTQYF. The CDR3 region has the DNA TGCGCCAGCAGCCAGACAGGGGACTCCACAGATACGCAGTATTTT.

V usage is TRBV2 and J usage is TRBJ2-1; the match to TRBD1 covers 11 bases. V was clipped by 3 bases and J by 6 bases; unmatched bases: 4. The CDR3 is 15 residues long. Looked up from germline, CDR1 is SNHLY and CDR2 is FYNNEI. Written as DNA, the CDR3 is TGTGCCAGCAGTGACTGGGACAGGGGGACCAATGAGCAGTTCTTC. Its protein is CASSDWDRGTNEQFF.

V gene TRBV29-1 combines with J gene TRBJ2-5; TRBD2 might be the D (6 bases). The CDR3 contains 13 residues. Looked up from germline, CDR1 is SQVTM and CDR2 is ANQGSEA. Trimming stripped 7 bases from V and 5 bases from J, with 17 bases between. The CDR3 DNA sequence: TGCAGCGCTCGGGACGGCGGGGTGGAGACCCAGTACTTC. Protein sequence: CSARDGGVETQYF.

The chain is built from TRBV7-3 and TRBJ1-2, with no clear D. The CDR3 loop spans 13 amino acids. Trimming took 5 bases from V and 8 from J, leaving 15 bases between them. The germline CDR1 and CDR2 sequences are SGHTA and FQGTGA. In DNA, the CDR3 is TGTGCCAGCAGCCCACGCGAGGGTGGGGGCTACACCTTC. Its protein product is CASSPREGGGYTF.

The V and J genes are TRBV30 and TRBJ2-3; a weak D match, TRBD1 (6 bases). CDR3 length: 11 amino acids. CDR1 is GTSNPN and CDR2 is SVGIG in the germline V gene (reference sequence). The V and J ends lost 4 bases and 4 bases respectively, with 6 bases between them. CDR3 in DNA: TGTGCCTGGAAGGGGGCAGATACGCAGTATTTT. This sequence encodes CAWKGADTQYF.

The rearrangement uses TRBV7-2 and TRBJ2-1, with 8 bases lining up with TRBD2. The CDR3 runs 15 residues. The V segment lost 6 bases and the J segment 2 bases; nucleotides outside the gene matches: 6. From germline, CDR1 is SGHTA and CDR2 FQGNSA. CDR3 DNA sequence: TGTGCCAGCAGTCCTAAAGCGGGAGCCTACAATGAGCAGTTCTTC. Translated: CASSPKAGAYNEQFF.

This clone has a handful of counts. This rearrangement joins TRBV2 to TRBJ1-5; D call uncertain. The CDR3 runs to 14 residues. CDR1 is SNHLY and CDR2 is FYNNEI in the germline V gene. Trimming took 6 bases from V and 0 from J, leaving 9 bases between them. The CDR3 spells CASRSQYSNQPQHF. CDR3 sequence (DNA): TGTGCCAGCAGGTCTCAGTATAGCAATCAGCCCCAGCATTTT.

The rearrangement links TRBV11-2 to TRBJ2-1, with TRBD2 matching 15 bases. Unmatched junction bases numbered 7, after V lost 5 bases and J lost 8 bases. Looked up from germline, CDR1 is SGHAT and CDR2 is FQNNGV. The CDR3 length is 16 residues. In DNA, the CDR3 is TGTGCCAGCAGCCCCGGACTAGCGGGGGGGGTGTATGAGCAGTTCTTC. As protein: CASSPGLAGGVYEQFF.

This clone was observed once. This chain uses TRBV5-5 with TRBJ2-7; D gene uncertain. This CDR3 is 16 amino acids long. Germline CDR1 is SGHKS and CDR2 is YYEKEE (reference sequence). V lost 0 bases and J lost 0, with 13 bases in between. The CDR3 nucleotides are TGTGCCAGCAGCTTGGATTCCTTAGGCTACTCCTACGAGCAGTACTTC. Residues: CASSLDSLGYSYEQYF.

V is TRBV4-1 and J is TRBJ2-1; no clear D gene. The CDR3 length is 16 residues. CDR1 MGHRA and CDR2 YSYEKL come from the germline V gene. The V gene lost 3 bases and the J gene lost 8 bases, with 20 bases spanning the gap. The chain's CDR3 is CASSQMGIIRSDEQFF. For the CDR3, the DNA is TGCGCCAGCAGCCAGATGGGAATCATAAGAAGCGATGAGCAGTTCTTC.

V usage is TRBV7-2 and J usage is TRBJ2-2, with no clear D. The CDR3 runs 14 residues. Germline-derived CDR1 and CDR2 are SGHTA and FQGNSA. V lost 5 bases to trimming and J lost 1 base, with 8 bases between them. The CDR3 DNA reads TGTGCCAGCAGCCCACGATTGAACACCGGGGAGCTGTTTTTT. Its protein product is CASSPRLNTGELFF. The complete variable domain, with remaining parts taken from reference TRBV7-2 and TRBJ2-2, reads GAGVSQSPSNKVTEKGKDVELRCDPISGHTALYWYRQSLGQGLEFLIYFQGNSAPDKSGLPSDRFSAERTGGSVSTLTIQRTQQEDSAVYLCASSPRLNTGELFFGEGSRLTVL.

The V gene is TRBV25-1, the J gene TRBJ1-2; D ambiguous. V lost 2 bases to trimming and J lost 3 bases, with 19 bases between them. This CDR3 contains 17 residues. Germline values: CDR1 MGHDK, CDR2 SYGVNS. In DNA, the CDR3 is TGTGCCAGCAGTGAACCCCCGGACCCATTGAAAGACTATGGCTACACCTTC. It specifies CASSEPPDPLKDYGYTF.

The chain combines TRBV11-2 with TRBJ2-3; 12 bases agree with TRBD2. Germline V lookup: CDR1 SGHAT, CDR2 FQNNGV. Unmatched junction bases numbered 4, after V lost 1 base and J lost 5 bases. The CDR3 has 16 amino acids. The chain's CDR3 is CASSLARLAGVDTQYF. CDR3 DNA: TGTGCCAGCAGCTTAGCTCGACTAGCGGGAGTAGATACGCAGTATTTT.

The J gene is TRBJ2-1, the V gene TRBV29-1, with 8 bases that match TRBD2. Per germline, CDR1 SQVTM and CDR2 ANQGSEA. This CDR3 contains 13 residues. With 7 bases clipped from V and 8 bases from J, the junction kept 10 bases outside the gene matches. CDR3 nucleotide sequence: TGCAGCGATAGCGGGAAGTCTGAGTATGAGCAGTTCTTC. It translates to CSDSGKSEYEQFF.

CDR3 bases: TGTGCCACCAGCAGAGATTATTTTACAGGCGGGCGTGTTACGTATGGCTACACCTTC. Translating it yields CATSRDYFTGGRVTYGYTF. The J gene is TRBJ1-2, the V gene TRBV15, with a possible D match to TRBD1 (5 bases). The V end lost 0 bases, the J end lost 5 bases, and 25 bases lay between the germline ends. This CDR3 is 19 amino acids long. Germline V lookup: CDR1 LNHNV, CDR2 YYDKDF (reference sequence). Variable domain in full (rest from reference TRBV15 and TRBJ1-2): DAMVIQNPRYQVTQFGKPVTLSCSQTLNHNVMYWYQQKSSQAPKLLFHYYDKDFNNEADTPDNFQSRRPNTSFCFLDIRSPGLGDTAMYLCATSRDYFTGGRVTYGYTFGSGTRLTVV.